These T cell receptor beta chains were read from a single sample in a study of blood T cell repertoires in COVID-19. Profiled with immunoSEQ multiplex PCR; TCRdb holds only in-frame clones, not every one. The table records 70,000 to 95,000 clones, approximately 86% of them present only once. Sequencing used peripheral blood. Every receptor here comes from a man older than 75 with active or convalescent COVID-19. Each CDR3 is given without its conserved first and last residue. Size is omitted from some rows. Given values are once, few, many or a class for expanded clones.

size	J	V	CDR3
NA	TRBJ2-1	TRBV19	ASSIEGTGVGEQF
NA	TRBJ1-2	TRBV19	ASRKDRGVSYGYT
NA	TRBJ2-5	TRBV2	ASKGEATETQY
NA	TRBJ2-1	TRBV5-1	ASSSGIDREQF
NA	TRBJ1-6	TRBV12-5	ASGLVIKGNGSPLH
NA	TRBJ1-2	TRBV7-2	ASSLDWGGYT
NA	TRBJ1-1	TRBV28	ASSLMGSGYGAF
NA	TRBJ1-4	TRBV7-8	ASSPFSGTGREKLF
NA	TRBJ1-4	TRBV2	ASTQADRGNEKLF
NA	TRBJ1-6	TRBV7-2	ASSSRNSPLH
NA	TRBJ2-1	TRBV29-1	SVDRLAGINEQF
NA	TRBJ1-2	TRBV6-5	ASRGSGGHYGYT
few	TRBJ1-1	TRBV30	AWSGGPNTEAF
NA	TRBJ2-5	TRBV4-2	ASSRGDTGTSGIGETQY
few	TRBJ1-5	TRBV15	ATSSPLSTGFYQPQH
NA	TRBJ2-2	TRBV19	ASETGVYTGELF
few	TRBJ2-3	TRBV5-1	ASSPGSGWDTQY
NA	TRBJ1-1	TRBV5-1	ASRRVGGNTEAF
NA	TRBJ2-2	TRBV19	ASTGAFVRATGELF
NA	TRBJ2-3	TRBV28	ASSFRQGALTDTQY
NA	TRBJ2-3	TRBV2	ASSMGTSSARTQY
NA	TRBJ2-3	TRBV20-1	SASTLRGGGASQDTQY
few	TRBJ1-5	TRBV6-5	ASSYYSNQPQH
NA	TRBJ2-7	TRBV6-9	ASSYLLGGL
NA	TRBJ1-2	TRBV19	ASSIGAGPRESGGYT
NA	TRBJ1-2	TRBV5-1	ASSLEMGRGYT
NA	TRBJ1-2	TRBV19	ASSTQDTADYGYT
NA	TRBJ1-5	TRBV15	ATSRSSGGNQPQH
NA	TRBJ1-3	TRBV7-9	ASSRPGSSGNTIY
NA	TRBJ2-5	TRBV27	ASRTRGRGNGETQY
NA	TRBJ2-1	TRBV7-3	ASSSKGLAGPYNEQF
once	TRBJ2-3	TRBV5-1	ASSTGGYTDTQY
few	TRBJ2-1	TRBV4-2	ASSQNGLAGIDEQF
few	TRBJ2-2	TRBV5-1	ASSFDSGTVNTGELF
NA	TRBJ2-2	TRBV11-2	ASSPRGDVAGELF
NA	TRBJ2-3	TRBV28	ASSLKTRSTDTQY
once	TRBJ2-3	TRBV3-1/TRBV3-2	ASSPTGTSVTTQY
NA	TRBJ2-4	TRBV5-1	ASSLVNTADIQY
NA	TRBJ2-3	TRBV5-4	ASSSGAADTDTQY
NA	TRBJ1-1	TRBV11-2	ASSLDPNTEAF
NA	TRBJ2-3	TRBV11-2	ASSLEWLAGPLDTQY
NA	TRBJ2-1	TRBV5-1	ASSPAWETSNEQF
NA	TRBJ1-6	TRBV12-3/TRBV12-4	ASRGQSNSPLH
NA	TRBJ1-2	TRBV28	ASRTGTGVGYT
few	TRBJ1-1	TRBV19	ASRTITRDRGFRNTEAF